This is a list of T cell receptor beta chains from one sample in a study of human T cells and chemical hapten exposure. TCRdb independently ran MiXCR on the RACE reads; one entry per CDR3 protein. This sample yields more than 250,000 distinct CDR3 sequences, of which over 8% are seen a single time; 2% to 3% belongs to the top ten. Source: whole blood, taken in connection with sensitization to the hapten diphenylcyclopropenone (DPC). These receptors all come from a woman aged 40 to 55 with alopecia areata. Some clones in this sample may be carry-over from other donors' samples. CDR3s include the opening cysteine and the closing phenylalanine or tryptophan. The D gene is left open where the match is weak. Size values are once, few and many counts, or a class for expanded clones, and some rows have none.

J,size,V,D,DNA,CDR3
TRBJ2-1,few,TRBV20-1,NA,TGCAGTGCTAATCCAGCACGTAATGAGCAGTTCTTC,CSANPARNEQFF
TRBJ2-7,few,TRBV10-3,NA,TGTGCCATCAGTGATTTTCCTTACGAGCAGTACTTC,CAISDFPYEQYF
TRBJ1-6,few,TRBV6-5,NA,TGTGCCAGCAGTTACTCCACCCGCGGGATTCGGGATTCACCCCTCCACTTT,CASSYSTRGIRDSPLHF
TRBJ2-1,many,TRBV7-2,NA,TGTGCCAGCAGCCCCACAGTACAGGCGGGCGCAAATGAGCAGTTCTTC,CASSPTVQAGANEQFF
TRBJ1-1,few,TRBV29-1,NA,TGCAGCGGCCAGACAATGAACACTGAAGCTTTCTTT,CSGQTMNTEAFF
TRBJ2-3,NA,TRBV7-2,NA,TGTGCCAGCGGAAGGGGTGCAGATACGCAGTATTTT,CASGRGADTQYF
TRBJ2-5,NA,TRBV7-3,NA,TGTGCCAGCAGCTTAATGGGGCGGGACCAAGAGACCCAGTACTTC,CASSLMGRDQETQYF
TRBJ1-1,few,TRBV7-2,NA,TGTGCCAGCAGCTTAGTAGGGCCAGGGAATGAAGCTTTCTTT,CASSLVGPGNEAFF
TRBJ2-7,few,TRBV4-2,NA,TGTGCCAGCAGCCCTAGCTTACAGGGAAGCGAGCAGTACTTC,CASSPSLQGSEQYF
TRBJ2-7,NA,TRBV6-2/TRBV6-3,TRBD1,TGTGCCAGCAGTTACTCCGGACAGGGGGCCTACGAGCAGTACTTC,CASSYSGQGAYEQYF
TRBJ2-1,NA,TRBV28,TRBD1,TGTGCCAGCAGTCCGCTCCCACAGGGGAGCTCCTACAATGAGCAGTTCTTC,CASSPLPQGSSYNEQFF
TRBJ2-3,few,TRBV7-2,NA,TGTGCCAGCAGCTTAAAAGGCGGGGCAGGGGGGACAGATACGCAGTATTTT,CASSLKGGAGGTDTQYF
TRBJ2-7,NA,TRBV6-5,TRBD1,TGTGCCAGCAGTCCCTCCCCGGGACAGAGATCCTACGAGCAGTACTTC,CASSPSPGQRSYEQYF
TRBJ2-3,NA,TRBV29-1,NA,TGCAGCGTTGGAGTACCAGATACGCAGTATTTT,CSVGVPDTQYF
TRBJ2-3,few,TRBV10-3,NA,TGTGCCATCAGTGAGTCAGCAGATACGCAGTATTTT,CAISESADTQYF
TRBJ2-3,many,TRBV29-1,NA,TGCAGCGTTGATTTTCCTCAGGGGACAGATACGCAGTATTTT,CSVDFPQGTDTQYF
TRBJ2-2,NA,TRBV10-2,TRBD2,TGCGCCAGCGGGGCCGGACTAGCGGGAGGCACCGGGGAGCTGTTTTTT,CASGAGLAGGTGELFF
TRBJ2-3,few,TRBV28,NA,TGTGCCAGCAGTTTATTCTCCACAGATACGCAGTATTTT,CASSLFSTDTQYF
TRBJ2-7,many,TRBV7-9,NA,TGTGCCAGCAGCTTAGTCAGCTGGGGATCCTACGAGCAGTACTTC,CASSLVSWGSYEQYF
TRBJ1-2,NA,TRBV5-5,TRBD1,TGTGCCAGCGGGACGTGGGGACAGGGAAGGAGCTATGGCTACACCTTC,CASGTWGQGRSYGYTF
TRBJ2-7,few,TRBV6-5,NA,TGTGCCAGCGCCGCGGGACTCTCAATTTCCGAGCAGTACTTC,CASAAGLSISEQYF
TRBJ1-5,NA,TRBV6-5,NA,TGTGCCAGCAGTTACCCAACTGGACACTTTAGCAATCAGCCCCAGCATTTT,CASSYPTGHFSNQPQHF
TRBJ1-4,many,TRBV7-9,NA,TGTGCCAGCAGCTCCAGGGCGCTAAATGAAAAACTGTTTTTT,CASSSRALNEKLFF
TRBJ2-1,few,TRBV6-2/TRBV6-3,NA,TGTGCCAGCAGTTACTCGCCGAGCTCCTACAATGAGCAGTTCTTC,CASSYSPSSYNEQFF
TRBJ2-2,many,TRBV4-2,NA,TGTGCCAGCAGCCAACGCCGGGCCCCCGGCACCGGGGAGCTGTTTTTT,CASSQRRAPGTGELFF
TRBJ2-5,many,TRBV28,NA,TGTGCCAGCAGACCTGGGCCAGGAGGGGTGCCCCAGTACTTC,CASRPGPGGVPQYF
TRBJ2-5,few,TRBV29-1,TRBD1,TGCAGCGTCCCGACAGGGGGAAGGTCCCAGTACTTC,CSVPTGGRSQYF
TRBJ2-1,few,TRBV6-5,TRBD2,TGTGCCAGCAGTTACTCGAGCCCTAGCGGGAGAGACCAGTTCTTC,CASSYSSPSGRDQFF
TRBJ2-5,few,TRBV7-9,NA,TGTGCCAGCAGCTCCCACAGGGACTTGGAGACCCAGTACTTC,CASSSHRDLETQYF
TRBJ2-5,NA,TRBV3-1,NA,TGTGCCAGCAGCCAGATACAAGAGACCCAGTACTTC,CASSQIQETQYF
TRBJ2-7,few,TRBV28,NA,TGTGCCAGCAGGGGGGTAGGGGCGGGGCGACCTTACGAGCAGTACTTC,CASRGVGAGRPYEQYF
TRBJ2-1,few,TRBV4-1,TRBD2,TGCGCCAGCAGCGGGACTAGCGGGAGGAATGAGCAGTTCTTC,CASSGTSGRNEQFF
TRBJ2-7,many,TRBV12-3/TRBV12-4,NA,TGTGCCAGCAGTTTCGTCGGGCTCAGCCCGTACGAGCAGTACTTC,CASSFVGLSPYEQYF
TRBJ2-2,many,TRBV7-2,NA,TGTGCCAGCAGTGGAGGGGCGCGCACCGGGGAGCTGTTTTTT,CASSGGARTGELFF
TRBJ1-5,NA,TRBV6-5,NA,TGTGCCAGCGAGGACAGCCATATCTTT,CASEDSHIF
TRBJ1-2,few,TRBV27,TRBD1,TGTGCCAGCAGTCCCGGGACAGGGGCTCAAGTCTATGGCTACACCTTC,CASSPGTGAQVYGYTF
TRBJ2-2,NA,TRBV4-2,NA,TGTGCCAGCAGCCCTCAATTTAACACCGGGGAGCTGTTTTTT,CASSPQFNTGELFF
TRBJ2-5,few,TRBV7-9,NA,TGTGCCAGCAGCTCGCCAGAGACCCAGTACTTC,CASSSPETQYF
TRBJ1-1,few,TRBV5-1,NA,TGCGCCAGCAGCTTGCCGGGGGGGCGCACTGAAGCTTTCTTT,CASSLPGGRTEAFF
TRBJ1-6,few,TRBV7-2,NA,TGTGCCAGCAGCTTAAGGGCAGGGAATAATTCACCCCTCCACTTT,CASSLRAGNNSPLHF
TRBJ2-7,NA,TRBV5-1,NA,TGCGCCAGCAGCTTGGAACGGAGCTCCTACGAGCAGTACTTC,CASSLERSSYEQYF
TRBJ1-2,few,TRBV20-1,NA,TGCAGTGCTAGAGGAGCTGAAGGCTACACCTTC,CSARGAEGYTF
TRBJ2-2,many,TRBV5-1,NA,TGCGCCAGCAGCTTGACAGGGCAGAACACCGGGGAGCTGTTTTTT,CASSLTGQNTGELFF
TRBJ2-1,NA,TRBV7-2,NA,TGTGCCAGCAGCTTACCAGGGTTTTTCAATGAGCAGTTCTTC,CASSLPGFFNEQFF
TRBJ2-5,NA,TRBV6-1,NA,TGTGCCAGCAGTGAAGCGGCATACCAAGAGACCCAGTACTTC,CASSEAAYQETQYF
TRBJ2-5,NA,TRBV7-3,NA,TGTGCCAGCAGCTTAGGGCCATTACAAGAGACCCAGTACTTC,CASSLGPLQETQYF
TRBJ2-3,few,TRBV29-1,NA,TGCAGCGCTGGAACCACAGATACGCAGTATTTT,CSAGTTDTQYF
TRBJ2-1,NA,TRBV5-1,NA,TGCGCCAGCAGCTTGGGCGGACCGGACACGATGAATGAGCAGTTCTTC,CASSLGGPDTMNEQFF
TRBJ2-1,many,TRBV28,TRBD2,TGTGCCAGCAGCTGGGGGGGGATTAATGAGCAGTTCTTC,CASSWGGINEQFF
TRBJ2-5,NA,TRBV20-1,TRBD2,TGCAGTGCTAGACCGGGCGGGAGGTTGGAGACCCAGTACTTC,CSARPGGRLETQYF
TRBJ2-6,many,TRBV12-3/TRBV12-4,NA,TGTGCCAGCAGGCCGGGGCAGACTGGGGCCAACGTCCTGACTTTC,CASRPGQTGANVLTF
TRBJ2-3,few,TRBV7-2,NA,TGTGCCAGCAGCCTCGGCCTCGGGCGCACAGATACGCAGTATTTT,CASSLGLGRTDTQYF
TRBJ2-1,NA,TRBV28,NA,TGTGCCAGCAGTCCCGGGACAAGTATCTACAATGAGCAGTTCTTC,CASSPGTSIYNEQFF